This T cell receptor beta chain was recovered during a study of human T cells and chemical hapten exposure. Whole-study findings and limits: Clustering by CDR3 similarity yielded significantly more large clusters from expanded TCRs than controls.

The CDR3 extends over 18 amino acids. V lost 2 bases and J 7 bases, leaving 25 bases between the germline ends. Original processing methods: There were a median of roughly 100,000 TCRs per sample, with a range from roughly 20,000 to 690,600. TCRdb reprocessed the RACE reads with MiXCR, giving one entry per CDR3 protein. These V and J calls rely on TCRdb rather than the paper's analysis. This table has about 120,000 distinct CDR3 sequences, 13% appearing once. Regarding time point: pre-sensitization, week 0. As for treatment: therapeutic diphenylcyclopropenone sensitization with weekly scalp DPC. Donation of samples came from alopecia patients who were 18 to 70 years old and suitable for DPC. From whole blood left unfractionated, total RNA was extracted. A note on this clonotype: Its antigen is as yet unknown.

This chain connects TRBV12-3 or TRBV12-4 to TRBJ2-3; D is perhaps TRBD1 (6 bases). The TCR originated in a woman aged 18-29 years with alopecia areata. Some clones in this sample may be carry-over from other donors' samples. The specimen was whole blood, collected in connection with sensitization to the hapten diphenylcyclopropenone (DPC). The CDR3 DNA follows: TGTGCCAGCAGTTTAACTGGGGGCGCGAACATGGGCAAAAATACGCAGTATTTT. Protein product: CASSLTGGANMGKNTQYF.